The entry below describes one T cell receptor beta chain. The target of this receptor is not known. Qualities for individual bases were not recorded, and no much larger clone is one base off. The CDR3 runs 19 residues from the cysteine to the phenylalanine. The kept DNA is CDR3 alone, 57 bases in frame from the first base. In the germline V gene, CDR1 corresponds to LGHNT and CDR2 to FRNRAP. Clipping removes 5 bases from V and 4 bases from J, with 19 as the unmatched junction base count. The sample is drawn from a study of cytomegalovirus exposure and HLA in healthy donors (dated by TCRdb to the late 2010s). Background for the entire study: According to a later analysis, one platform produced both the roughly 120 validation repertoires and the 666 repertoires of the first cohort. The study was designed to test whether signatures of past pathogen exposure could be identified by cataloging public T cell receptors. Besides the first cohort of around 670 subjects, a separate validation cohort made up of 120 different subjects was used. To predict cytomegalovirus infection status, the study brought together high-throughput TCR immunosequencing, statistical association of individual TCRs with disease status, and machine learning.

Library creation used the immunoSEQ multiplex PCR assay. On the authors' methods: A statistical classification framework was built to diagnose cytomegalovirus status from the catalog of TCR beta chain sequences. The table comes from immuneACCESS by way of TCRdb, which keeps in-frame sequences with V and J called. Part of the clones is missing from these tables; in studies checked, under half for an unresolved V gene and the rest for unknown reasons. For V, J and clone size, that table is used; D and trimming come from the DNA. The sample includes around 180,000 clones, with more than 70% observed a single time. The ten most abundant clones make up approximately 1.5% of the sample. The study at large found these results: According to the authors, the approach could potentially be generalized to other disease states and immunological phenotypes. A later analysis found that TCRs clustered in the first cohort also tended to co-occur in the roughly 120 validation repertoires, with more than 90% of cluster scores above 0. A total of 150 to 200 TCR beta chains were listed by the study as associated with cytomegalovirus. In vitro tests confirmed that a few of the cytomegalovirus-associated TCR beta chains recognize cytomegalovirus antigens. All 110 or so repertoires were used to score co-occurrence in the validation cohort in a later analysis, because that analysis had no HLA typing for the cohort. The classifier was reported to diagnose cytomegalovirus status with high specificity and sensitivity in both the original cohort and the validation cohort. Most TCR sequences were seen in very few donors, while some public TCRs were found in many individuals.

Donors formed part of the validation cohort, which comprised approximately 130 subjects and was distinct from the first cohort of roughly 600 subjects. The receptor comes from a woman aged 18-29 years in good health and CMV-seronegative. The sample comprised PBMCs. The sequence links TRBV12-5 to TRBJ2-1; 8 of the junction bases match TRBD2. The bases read TGTGCTAGTGGTGCGCCGGGACGGACAAGCGGGAGATTTTACAATGAGCAGTTCTTC. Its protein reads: CASGAPGRTSGRFYNEQFF.